This entry lists 14 T cell receptor beta chains sequenced from one sample in a study of immune evolution from preneoplasia to lung adenocarcinoma. Clones were read by immunoSEQ multiplex PCR, and TCRdb kept only the in-frame ones, dropping some. The table has tens of thousands of clones, around 74% seen once; the top ten hold roughly 6.1%. The sample taken for sequencing was FFPE invasive lung adenocarcinoma tissue. The receptors shown here come from a person between 55 and 70 years old with lung adenocarcinoma.

Only one count was recorded for this clone. This chain connects TRBV18 to TRBJ1-1; 8 bases fit TRBD1. This CDR3 is built from 17 residues. Germline CDR1 is KGHSH and CDR2 is LQKENI. V shed 3 bases, J shed 1 base, and the junction held 10 bases outside the gene matches. Here the CDR3 reads CASSPGPAGTGNTEAFF. CDR3 DNA: TGTGCCAGCTCACCCGGCCCCGCCGGGACAGGGAACACTGAAGCTTTCTTT.

Only a few counts were recorded for this clone. The chain joins TRBV19 to TRBJ2-7; TRBD2 matches 7 bases. Germline lookup yields CDR1 LNHDA and CDR2 SQIVND (reference sequence). V trimming: 4 bases; J trimming: 3 bases; junction bases outside the gene matches: 3. The CDR3 runs 13 residues. The CDR3 sequence is CASSSGSGYEQYF. In DNA, the CDR3 is TGTGCCAGTAGTAGCGGGAGTGGCTACGAGCAGTACTTC.

V usage is TRBV5-6 and J usage is TRBJ2-1; D is undetermined. This CDR3 contains 14 residues. Germline V gene data show CDR1 as SGHDT and CDR2 as YYEEEE. The V end was cut by 4 bases, the J end by 8 bases, with 16 bases between. The CDR3 nucleotides are TGTGCCAGCAGCGTCGGTACGATTGGCGATGAGCAGTTCTTC. The encoded protein is CASSVGTIGDEQFF.

The V gene is TRBV29-1, the J gene TRBJ2-1; D call uncertain. The germline V gene encodes CDR1 SQVTM and CDR2 ANQGSEA. V lost 4 bases, J lost 10 bases, and 8 bases lay in between. The length of the CDR3 is 10 residues. The CDR3 protein is CSVAEGEQFF. CDR3 nucleotide sequence: TGCAGCGTTGCCGAAGGAGAGCAGTTCTTC.

The gene calls are TRBV20-1 and TRBJ2-7; D uncertain. The germline CDR1 and CDR2 sequences are DFQATT and SNEGSKA (reference sequence). V dropped 1 base and J dropped 9 bases, with 10 bases sitting between them. This CDR3 is built from 11 residues. CDR3 sequence: CSARAGSAQYF. CDR3 coding DNA: TGCAGTGCTAGAGCCGGGTCGGCGCAGTACTTC.

This chain connects TRBV7-2 to TRBJ2-7; D gene ambiguous. The CDR3 loop spans 14 amino acids. Per germline, CDR1 SGHTA and CDR2 FQGNSA. The V end was cut by 5 bases, the J end by 0 bases, with 11 bases between. The CDR3 protein is CASSPRWVSYEQYF. The DNA for the CDR3 is TGTGCCAGCAGCCCACGGTGGGTCTCCTACGAGCAGTACTTC. Using reference TRBV7-2 and TRBJ2-7 for the parts outside the CDR3, the full variable domain is GAGVSQSPSNKVTEKGKDVELRCDPISGHTALYWYRQSLGQGLEFLIYFQGNSAPDKSGLPSDRFSAERTGGSVSTLTIQRTQQEDSAVYLCASSPRWVSYEQYFGPGTRLTVT.

This clone was recorded only once. The sample contains more than one DNA sequence encoding this CDR3. The J gene is TRBJ2-1, the V gene TRBV28; D is unresolved. The length of the CDR3 is 12 residues. The germline V gene has CDR1 MDHEN and CDR2 SYDVKM. Trimming left V 2 bases short and J 3 bases short, with 2 bases between. The CDR3 DNA reads TGTGCCAGCAGTTTACTCTACAATGAGCAGTTCTTC. Protein product: CASSLLYNEQFF.

V usage is TRBV25-1 and J usage is TRBJ2-3, with D tentatively TRBD1 or TRBD2 (6 bases each). The germline V and J ends were trimmed by 1 base and 0 bases, with 14 bases remaining between them. This CDR3 has 17 amino acids. The V gene's germline CDR1 is MGHDK and CDR2 SYGVNS. Here the CDR3 reads CASSESLGGLSTDTQYF. The CDR3 DNA reads as TGTGCCAGCAGTGAATCCTTAGGGGGACTGAGCACAGATACGCAGTATTTT.

The chain couples TRBV7-8 to TRBJ2-7; D is perhaps TRBD2 (6 bases). From germline, CDR1 is SGHVS and CDR2 FQNEAQ. The CDR3 has 14 amino acids. The V gene lost 3 bases and the J gene lost 1 base, with 10 bases spanning the gap. CDR3 bases: TGTGCCAGCAGCTTCGGGCGGGGATCCTACGAGCAGTACTTC. This translates into CASSFGRGSYEQYF.

The chain recombines TRBV11-3 with TRBJ2-4, with D unresolved. The CDR3 is made up of 12 amino acids. Germline-derived CDR1 and CDR2 are SGHNT and YENEEA. V shed 2 bases and J shed 7 bases, with 6 bases lying between them. The CDR3 DNA sequence: TGTGCCAGCAGCTTATCCTGGAACATTCAGTACTTC. Encoded protein: CASSLSWNIQYF.

The V call is TRBV5-1, the J call TRBJ2-1; D may be TRBD2 (6 bases). The CDR3 contains 11 residues. Germline CDR1 reads SGHRS; CDR2 reads YFSETQ. With 5 bases removed from V and 10 bases from J, the gap between germline ends came to 10 bases. Here the CDR3 DNA reads TGCGCCAGCAGGCAGGAGGGCGAGCAGTTCTTC. As protein: CASRQEGEQFF.

V usage is TRBV30 and J usage is TRBJ2-1, with 7 bases that match TRBD1. The V gene's germline CDR1 is GTSNPN and CDR2 SVGIG (reference sequence). The CDR3 extends over 15 amino acids. With V trimmed by 2 bases and J by 3 bases, 7 bases remained unmatched. CDR3 region: CAWSRPGTDYNEQFF. DNA for the CDR3: TGTGCCTGGAGTAGACCCGGGACAGACTACAATGAGCAGTTCTTC.

This clone is a singleton in its sample. This chain links TRBV28 with TRBJ2-1; TRBD2 is a possible D gene (5 bases). CDR3 length: 16 residues. Germline V gene sequence: CDR1 MDHEN, CDR2 SYDVKM. With 5 bases removed from V and 0 bases from J, the gap between germline ends came to 14 bases. CDR3 amino acids: CASSPPTDYSYNEQFF. The CDR3 region has the DNA TGTGCCAGCAGTCCCCCCACAGACTACTCCTACAATGAGCAGTTCTTC.

The chain has TRBV29-1 and TRBJ2-1; 13 bases align to TRBD2. With 6 bases clipped from V and 1 base from J, the junction kept 3 bases outside the gene matches. CDR3 length: 15 amino acids. Germline V gene data show CDR1 as SQVTM and CDR2 as ANQGSEA. This CDR3 reads CSVVGLAGSYNEQFF. The DNA for the CDR3 is TGCAGCGTCGTGGGACTAGCGGGATCCTACAATGAGCAGTTCTTC.